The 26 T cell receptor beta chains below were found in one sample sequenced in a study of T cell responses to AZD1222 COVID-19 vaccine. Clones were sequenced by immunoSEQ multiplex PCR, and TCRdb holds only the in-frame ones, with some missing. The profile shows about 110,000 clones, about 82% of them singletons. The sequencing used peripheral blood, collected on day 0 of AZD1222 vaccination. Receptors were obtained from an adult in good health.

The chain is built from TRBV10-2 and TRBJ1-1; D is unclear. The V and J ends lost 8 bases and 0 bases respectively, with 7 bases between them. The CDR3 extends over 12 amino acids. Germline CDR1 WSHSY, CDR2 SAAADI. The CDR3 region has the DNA TGCGCCAGCCGGGTTATGAACACTGAAGCTTTCTTT. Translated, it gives CASRVMNTEAFF.

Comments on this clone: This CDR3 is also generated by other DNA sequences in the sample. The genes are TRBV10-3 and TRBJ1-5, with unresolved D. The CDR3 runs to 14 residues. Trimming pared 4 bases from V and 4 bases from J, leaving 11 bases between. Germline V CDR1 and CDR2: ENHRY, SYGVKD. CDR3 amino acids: CAISAGVGNQPQHF. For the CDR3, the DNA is TGTGCCATCAGTGCCGGGGTAGGGAATCAGCCCCAGCATTTT.

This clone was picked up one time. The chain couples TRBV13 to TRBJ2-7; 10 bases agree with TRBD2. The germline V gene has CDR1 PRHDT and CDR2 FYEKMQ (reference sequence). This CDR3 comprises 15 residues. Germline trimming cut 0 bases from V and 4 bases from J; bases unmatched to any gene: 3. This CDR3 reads CASSLGASGGYEQYF. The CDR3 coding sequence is TGTGCCAGCAGCTTAGGGGCTAGCGGGGGATACGAGCAGTACTTC.

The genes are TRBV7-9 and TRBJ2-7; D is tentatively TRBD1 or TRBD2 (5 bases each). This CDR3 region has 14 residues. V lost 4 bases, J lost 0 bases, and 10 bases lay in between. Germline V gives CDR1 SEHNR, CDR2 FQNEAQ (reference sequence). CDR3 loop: CASSWDRSSYEQYF. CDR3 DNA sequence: TGTGCCAGCAGCTGGGACCGCAGCTCCTACGAGCAGTACTTC. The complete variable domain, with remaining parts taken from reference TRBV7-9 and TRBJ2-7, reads DTGVSQNPRHKITKRGQNVTFRCDPISEHNRLYWYRQTLGQGPEFLTYFQNEAQLEKSRLLSDRFSAERPKGSFSTLEIQRTEQGDSAMYLCASSWDRSSYEQYFGPGTRLTVT.

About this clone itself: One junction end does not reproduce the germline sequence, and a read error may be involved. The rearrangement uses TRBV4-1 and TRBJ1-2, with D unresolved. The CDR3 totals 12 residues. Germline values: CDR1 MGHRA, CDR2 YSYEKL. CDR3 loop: CASSQVATDQCF. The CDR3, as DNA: TGCGCCAGCAGCCAAGTAGCCACAGACCAGTGCTTC.

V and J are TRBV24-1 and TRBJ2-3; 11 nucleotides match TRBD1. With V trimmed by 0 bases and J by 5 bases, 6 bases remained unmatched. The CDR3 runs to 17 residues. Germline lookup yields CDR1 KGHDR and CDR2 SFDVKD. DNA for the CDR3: TGTGCCACCAGTGATTTGTTAGGGACAGGGGGGATAGATACGCAGTATTTT. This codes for CATSDLLGTGGIDTQYF.

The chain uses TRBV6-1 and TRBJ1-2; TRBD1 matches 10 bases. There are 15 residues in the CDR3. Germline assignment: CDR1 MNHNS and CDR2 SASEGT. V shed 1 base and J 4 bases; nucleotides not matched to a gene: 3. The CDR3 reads CASSEGTGGFYGYTF. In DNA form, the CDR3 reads TGTGCCAGCAGTGAAGGGACAGGGGGTTTCTATGGCTACACCTTC.

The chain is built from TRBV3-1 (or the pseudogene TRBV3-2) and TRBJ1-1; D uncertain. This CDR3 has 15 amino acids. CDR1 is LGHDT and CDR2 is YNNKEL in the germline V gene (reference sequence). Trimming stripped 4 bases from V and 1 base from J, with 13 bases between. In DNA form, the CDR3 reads TGTGCCAGCAGCCCGCCCGGGAGGGCGAACACTGAAGCTTTCTTT. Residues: CASSPPGRANTEAFF.

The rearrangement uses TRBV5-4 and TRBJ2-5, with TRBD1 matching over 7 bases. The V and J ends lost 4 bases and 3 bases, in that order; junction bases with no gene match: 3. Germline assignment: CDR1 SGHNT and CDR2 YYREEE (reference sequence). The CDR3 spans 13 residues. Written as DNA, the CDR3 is TGTGCCAGCAGCGTTACAGGGGAAGAGACCCAGTACTTC. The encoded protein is CASSVTGEETQYF.

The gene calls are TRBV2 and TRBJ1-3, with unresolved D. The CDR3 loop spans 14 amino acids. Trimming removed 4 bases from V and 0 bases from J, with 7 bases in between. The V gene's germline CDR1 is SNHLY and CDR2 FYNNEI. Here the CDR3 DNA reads TGTGCCAGCAGTGGTTCCATCTCTGGAAACACCATATATTTT. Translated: CASSGSISGNTIYF.

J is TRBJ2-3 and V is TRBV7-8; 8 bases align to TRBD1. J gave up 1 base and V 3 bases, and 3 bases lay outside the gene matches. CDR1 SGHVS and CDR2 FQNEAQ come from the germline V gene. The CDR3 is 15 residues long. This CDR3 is CASSFPGQGTDTQYF. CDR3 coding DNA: TGTGCCAGCAGCTTTCCGGGACAGGGCACAGATACGCAGTATTTT.

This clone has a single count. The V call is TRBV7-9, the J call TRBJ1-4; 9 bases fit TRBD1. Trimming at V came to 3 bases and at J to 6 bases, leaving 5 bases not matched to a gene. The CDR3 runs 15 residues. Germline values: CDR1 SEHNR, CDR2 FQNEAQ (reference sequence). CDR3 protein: CASSFSWDRDEKLFF. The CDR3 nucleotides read TGTGCCAGCAGCTTCAGTTGGGACAGGGATGAAAAACTGTTTTTT.

CDR3 DNA sequence: TGTGCCAGCAGCTTAGTCGGAGGACAAGCTAATCAGCCCCAGCATTTT. This sequence encodes CASSLVGGQANQPQHF. The J gene is TRBJ1-5, the V gene TRBV7-2, with D maybe TRBD1 (5 bases). V lost 1 base and J 4 bases, leaving 14 bases between the germline ends. CDR1 and CDR2 from the germline V gene are SGHTA and FQGNSA. The CDR3 sequence is 16 residues long.

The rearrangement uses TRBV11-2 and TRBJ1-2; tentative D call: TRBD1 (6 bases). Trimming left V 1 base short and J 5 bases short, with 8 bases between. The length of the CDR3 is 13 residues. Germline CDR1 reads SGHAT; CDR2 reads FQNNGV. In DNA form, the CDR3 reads TGTGCCAGCAGCTTAGCACAGGGATATGGCTACACCTTC. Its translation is CASSLAQGYGYTF.

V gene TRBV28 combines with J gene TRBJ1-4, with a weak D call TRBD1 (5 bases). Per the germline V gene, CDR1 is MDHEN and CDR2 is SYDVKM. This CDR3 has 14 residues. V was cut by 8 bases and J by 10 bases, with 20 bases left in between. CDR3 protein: CASGLFPLGAKLFF. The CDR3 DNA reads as TGTGCCAGCGGCCTGTTTCCCCTAGGGGCAAAACTGTTTTTT.

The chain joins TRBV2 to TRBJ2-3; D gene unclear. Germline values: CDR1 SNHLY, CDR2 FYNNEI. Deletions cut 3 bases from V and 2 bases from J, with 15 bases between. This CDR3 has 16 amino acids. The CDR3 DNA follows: TGTGCCAGCAGTGAGGCCAGCAGTTCTCTCACAGATACGCAGTATTTT. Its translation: CASSEASSSLTDTQYF.

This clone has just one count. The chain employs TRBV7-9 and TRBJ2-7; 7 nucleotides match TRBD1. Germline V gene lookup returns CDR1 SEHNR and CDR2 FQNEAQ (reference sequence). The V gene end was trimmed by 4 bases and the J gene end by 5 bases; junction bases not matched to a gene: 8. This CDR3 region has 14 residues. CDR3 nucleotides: TGTGCCAGCAGCTCGCTACAGGGGCCCAACGAGCAGTACTTC. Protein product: CASSSLQGPNEQYF.

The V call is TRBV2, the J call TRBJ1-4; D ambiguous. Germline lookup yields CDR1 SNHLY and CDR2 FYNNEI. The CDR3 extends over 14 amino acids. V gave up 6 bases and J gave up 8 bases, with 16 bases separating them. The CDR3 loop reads CASSVDGRGEKLFF. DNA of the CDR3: TGTGCCAGCAGCGTGGACGGACGAGGGGAAAAACTGTTTTTT.

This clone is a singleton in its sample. The CDR3 here is CASSDDGGADTQYF. CDR3 DNA sequence: TGCGCCAGCAGTGACGATGGGGGTGCAGATACGCAGTATTTT. The gene calls are TRBV10-1 and TRBJ2-3; D could derive from TRBD1 or TRBD2 (5 bases each). Germline CDR1 is WNHNN and CDR2 is SYGVQD (reference sequence). V dropped 3 bases and J dropped 4 bases, with 11 bases sitting between them. CDR3 length: 14 residues.

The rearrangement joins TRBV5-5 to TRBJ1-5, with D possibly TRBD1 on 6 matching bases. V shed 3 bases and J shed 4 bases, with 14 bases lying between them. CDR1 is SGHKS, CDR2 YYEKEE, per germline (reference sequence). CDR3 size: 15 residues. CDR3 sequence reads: CASSSAGAENQPQHF. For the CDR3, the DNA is TGTGCCAGCAGCTCGGCAGGGGCGGAAAATCAGCCCCAGCATTTT. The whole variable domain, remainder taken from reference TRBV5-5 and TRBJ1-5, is DAGVTQSPTHLIKTRGQQVTLRCSPISGHKSVSWYQQVLGQGPQFIFQYYEKEERGRGNFPDRFSARQFPNYSSELNVNALLLGDSALYLCASSSAGAENQPQHFGDGTRLSIL.

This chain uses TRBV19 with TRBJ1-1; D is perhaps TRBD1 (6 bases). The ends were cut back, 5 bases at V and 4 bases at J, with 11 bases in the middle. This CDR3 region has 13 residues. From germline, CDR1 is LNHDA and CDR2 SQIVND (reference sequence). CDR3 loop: CASSRTAGTEAFF. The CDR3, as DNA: TGTGCCAGTAGTCGGACAGCGGGCACTGAAGCTTTCTTT.

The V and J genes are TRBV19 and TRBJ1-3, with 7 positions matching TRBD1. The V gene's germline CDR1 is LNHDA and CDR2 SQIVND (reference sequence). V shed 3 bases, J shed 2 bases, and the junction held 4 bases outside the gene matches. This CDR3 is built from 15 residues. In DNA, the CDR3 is TGTGCCAGTAGTATGACAGGGACGCCTGGAAACACCATATATTTT. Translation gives CASSMTGTPGNTIYF.

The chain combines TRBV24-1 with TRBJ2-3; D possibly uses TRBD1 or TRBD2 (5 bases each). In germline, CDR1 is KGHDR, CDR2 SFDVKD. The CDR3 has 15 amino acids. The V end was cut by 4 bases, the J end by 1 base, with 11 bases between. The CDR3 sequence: CATSEWGRGTDTQYF. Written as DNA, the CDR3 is TGTGCCACCAGTGAGTGGGGGAGAGGCACAGATACGCAGTATTTT.

CDR3 protein: CASSQDGAGYEGKLFF. The CDR3 nucleotides read TGTGCCAGCAGCCAAGATGGGGCAGGTTACGAGGGAAAACTGTTTTTT. The chain employs TRBV3-1 (or the pseudogene TRBV3-2) and TRBJ1-4; weak D call: TRBD1 (5 bases). V was cut by 0 bases and J by 10 bases, with 18 bases left in between. CDR3 size: 16 residues. Germline V gene sequence: CDR1 LGHDT, CDR2 YNNKEL (reference sequence).

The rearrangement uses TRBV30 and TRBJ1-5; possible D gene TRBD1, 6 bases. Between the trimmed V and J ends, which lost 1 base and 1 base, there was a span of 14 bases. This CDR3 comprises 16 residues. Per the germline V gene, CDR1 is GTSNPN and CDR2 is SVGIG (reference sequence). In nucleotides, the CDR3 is TGTGCCTGGAGTGGGGGGGGGCCCACGAGCAATCAGCCCCAGCATTTT. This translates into CAWSGGGPTSNQPQHF.

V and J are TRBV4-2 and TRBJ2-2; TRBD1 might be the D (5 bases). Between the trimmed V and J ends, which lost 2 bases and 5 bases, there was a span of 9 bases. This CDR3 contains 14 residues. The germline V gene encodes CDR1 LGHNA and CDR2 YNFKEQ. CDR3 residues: CASSQSPGTGELFF. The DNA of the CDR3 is TGTGCCAGCAGCCAATCGCCAGGGACCGGGGAGCTGTTTTTT.